This entry concerns a single T cell receptor beta chain. Its antigen is not known. This specimen belongs to a study of cytomegalovirus exposure and HLA in healthy donors. As for the study in general: One earlier analysis, a look at around 170 million T cells, found 100 million to 130 million unique TCR beta sequences. Study-wide points: It was around 160 TCR beta chains that were listed as cytomegalovirus-associated.

The PCR ran on 60 Vbeta and 13 Jbeta primers. The repertoire was sequenced with immunoSEQ multiplex PCR; TCRdb's copy has only in-frame clones and lacks some. Among hundreds of thousands of clones, more than 75% were seen once, and the ten largest hold around 4%. The CDR3 totals 14 residues. V was trimmed by 3 bases and J by 2 bases, leaving 11 bases between them. CDR1 is MGHRA and CDR2 is YSYEKL in the germline V gene. Participants comprised healthy donors of bone marrow. The sequenced sample consisted of PBMCs. The V call is TRBV4-1, the J call TRBJ2-7, with a weak D call TRBD1 (6 bases). The receptor was derived from a male donor in good health and CMV-seronegative. CDR3 nucleotides: TGCGCCAGCAGCCACGGGACACGAGCCTACGAGCAGTACTTC. Protein sequence: CASSHGTRAYEQYF.